This passage covers 21 T cell receptor beta chains from one sample sequenced in a study of neurological immune-mediated disorders (dated by TCRdb to between 2018 and 2021). Receptors were amplified or captured by 5' RACE. The reads were generated on an Illumina HiSeq 2500. TCRdb passed the public sequencing reads through fastp at Q25 and MiXCR, retaining productive beta sequences. Each entry is one CDR3 protein sequence, shown with its most common DNA and genes. Present in this sample are approximately 30,000 distinct CDR3 sequences, just over 4% of which were seen just once. The ten biggest clones cover about 23% of the sample. The specimen was CD4+ T cells from blood. Receptor source: a woman between 35 and 50 years old in good health.

By proportion, this clonotype is medium-sized (0.01 to 0.1%). J is TRBJ2-1 and V is TRBV10-2; TRBD2 matches at 10 bases. The CDR3 covers 15 residues. The J segment lost 4 bases and the V segment lost 6 bases, leaving 6 bases of the junction unmatched. Germline loops: CDR1 WSHSY, CDR2 SAAADI. For the CDR3, the DNA is TGCGCCAGCAGAGGGACTAGCGTTCAGTACAATGAGCAGTTCTTC. This encodes CASRGTSVQYNEQFF.

This clonotype has a count of ten or more. The chain joins TRBV6-5 to TRBJ1-6, with 9 bases matching TRBD1. Germline trimming cut 7 bases from V and 9 bases from J; bases unmatched to any gene: 4. CDR3 size: 13 residues. CDR1 is MNHEY and CDR2 is SVGAGI in the germline V gene. In DNA form, the CDR3 reads TGTGCCAGCAAAGCGACAGGGGGTTCACCCCTCCACTTT. Translating it yields CASKATGGSPLHF.

This clonotype was counted many times. The chain links TRBV7-2 to TRBJ2-3; TRBD2 aligns across 12 bases. After removal of 1 base from V and 4 bases from J, the junction contained 3 bases not matched to a gene. CDR3 length: 16 residues. The germline V gene has CDR1 SGHTA and CDR2 FQGNSA. CDR3 DNA: TGTGCCAGCAGCTTAGTTCCTAGCGGGGGGGCAGATACGCAGTATTTT. Amino acid sequence: CASSLVPSGGADTQYF.

This clonotype appeared many times. The chain carries TRBV9 and TRBJ2-7; maybe TRBD2 (6 bases). Deletions cut 0 bases from V and 6 bases from J, with 19 bases between. The V gene's germline CDR1 is SGDLS and CDR2 YYNGEE. The CDR3 is 16 residues long. DNA of the CDR3: TGTGCCAGCAGCGTAGATTCAGGGAATACAGCGGGCGAGCAGTACTTC. The encoded protein is CASSVDSGNTAGEQYF.

This clonotype was detected ten times or more. This sequence joins TRBV5-1 and TRBJ2-2, with D uncertain. From germline, CDR1 is SGHRS and CDR2 YFSETQ. This CDR3 has 14 amino acids. The V and J ends lost 0 bases and 6 bases respectively, with 9 bases between them. CDR3 residues: CASSLAGGSGELFF. The CDR3 DNA follows: TGCGCCAGCAGCTTGGCCGGTGGTTCCGGGGAGCTGTTTTTT.

This clonotype appeared many times. The V gene is TRBV29-1, the J gene TRBJ1-2; no definite D call. V dropped 4 bases and J dropped 4 bases, with 16 bases sitting between them. This CDR3 spans 14 amino acids. CDR1 is SQVTM, CDR2 ANQGSEA, per germline. The CDR3 DNA is TGCAGCGTTGGGCCGGACCGCTCCCCCTATGGCTACACCTTC. Its translation is CSVGPDRSPYGYTF.

At least ten counts were recorded for this clonotype. The gene calls are TRBV6-5 and TRBJ1-6, with 7 bases aligning to TRBD1. Germline-derived CDR1 and CDR2 are MNHEY and SVGAGI. V shed 8 bases and J 6 bases; nucleotides not matched to a gene: 7. The CDR3 extends over 14 amino acids. CDR3 DNA: TGTGCCAGCTGGACAGGTGGTTTTAATTCACCCCTCCACTTT. Its translation: CASWTGGFNSPLHF.

This chain connects TRBV20-1 to TRBJ2-3; 12 bases line up with TRBD2. The CDR3 totals 17 residues. V dropped 3 bases and J dropped 0; count of bases not matched to a gene: 7. CDR1 and CDR2 (germline): DFQATT, SNEGSKA (reference sequence). CDR3 sequence (DNA): TGCAGTGCTAGCCTAGCGGGGGGGATTATTAGCACAGATACGCAGTATTTT. It yields the protein CSASLAGGIISTDTQYF.

This clonotype was counted ten times or more. The chain uses TRBV14 and TRBJ1-1; D may be TRBD1 (5 bases). The ends were cut back, 0 bases at V and 9 bases at J, with 11 bases in the middle. The CDR3 runs to 13 residues. Germline CDR1 SGHDN, CDR2 FVKESK. CDR3 coding DNA: TGTGCCAGCAGCCAAGATATCAGGGTGCAAGCTTTCTTT. Translating it yields CASSQDIRVQAFF.

This clonotype appeared many times. V gene TRBV7-9 combines with J gene TRBJ1-2, with D hard to call. Trimming took 6 bases from V and 8 from J, leaving 13 bases between them. The CDR3 totals 12 residues. Per the germline V gene, CDR1 is SEHNR and CDR2 is FQNEAQ (reference sequence). The CDR3 region is CASSINRGGYTF. For the CDR3, the DNA is TGTGCCAGCAGTATTAACAGAGGGGGCTACACCTTC.

This clonotype was seen ten or more times. V is TRBV10-3 and J is TRBJ1-3, with 10 bases that match TRBD1. V was pared by 4 bases and J by 2 bases, with 8 bases of the junction left unmatched. Germline loops: CDR1 ENHRY, CDR2 SYGVKD. This CDR3 is 17 amino acids long. CDR3 amino acids: CAISVLGTGDAGNTIYF. The CDR3 DNA sequence: TGTGCCATCAGTGTGCTTGGGACAGGGGATGCTGGAAACACCATATATTTT.

This clonotype was found many times. The gene calls are TRBV12-3 or TRBV12-4 and TRBJ1-5; D remains unclear. Trimming took off 4 bases at V and 1 base at J, with 8 bases between the two ends. The CDR3 sequence is 14 residues long. The CDR3 coding sequence is TGTGCCAGCAGTTCCGGGCTCAGCAATCAGCCCCAGCATTTT. Its translation: CASSSGLSNQPQHF.

This clonotype was seen repeatedly, ten times or more. The genes are TRBV20-1 and TRBJ1-1, with 8 bases lining up with TRBD1. The CDR3 is 12 residues long. Germline loops: CDR1 DFQATT, CDR2 SNEGSKA (reference sequence). J lost 3 bases, V lost 8 bases, and 5 bases had no gene match. CDR3 region: CSLKTGDTEAFF. DNA for the CDR3: TGCAGTCTGAAGACAGGGGACACTGAAGCTTTCTTT.

This clonotype occurred many times. The chain has TRBV5-1 and TRBJ2-5; maybe TRBD1 (6 bases). In germline, CDR1 is SGHRS, CDR2 YFSETQ. The V gene lost 2 bases and the J gene lost 5 bases, with 10 bases spanning the gap. The CDR3 spans 13 residues. The chain's CDR3 is CASSFPTGETQYF. The CDR3 DNA reads as TGCGCCAGCAGCTTCCCTACAGGGGAGACCCAGTACTTC.

At least ten counts were recorded for this clonotype. The chain uses TRBV3-1 and TRBJ2-3; D remains ambiguous. CDR1 and CDR2 (germline): LGHDT, YNNKEL (reference sequence). The V end lost 4 bases, the J end lost 5 bases, and 13 bases lay between the germline ends. The CDR3 has 14 residues. The CDR3: CASSPSPSGDTQYF. CDR3 nucleotides: TGTGCCAGCAGCCCGTCGCCCAGTGGAGATACGCAGTATTTT.

This clonotype came up many times. The V call is TRBV5-6, the J call TRBJ2-3; 10 bases are a match to TRBD1. The J segment lost 2 bases and the V segment lost 3 bases, leaving 3 bases of the junction unmatched. Germline loops: CDR1 SGHDT, CDR2 YYEEEE. There are 15 residues in the CDR3. The CDR3 loop is CASSSRQGATDTQYF. CDR3 DNA sequence: TGTGCCAGCAGCTCGAGACAGGGGGCCACAGATACGCAGTATTTT.

Ten or more counts support this clonotype. The genes are TRBV4-1 and TRBJ1-2; TRBD1 is a possible D gene (6 bases). Germline V CDR1 and CDR2: MGHRA, YSYEKL. Trimming removed 4 bases from V and 4 bases from J, with 10 bases in between. CDR3 length: 13 residues. The CDR3 here is CASSPDRFYGYTF. In DNA, the CDR3 is TGCGCCAGCAGCCCAGACAGGTTCTATGGCTACACCTTC.

This clonotype showed up many times. The V call is TRBV7-8, the J call TRBJ2-5, with D perhaps being TRBD1 or TRBD2 (6 bases each). V was cut by 5 bases and J by 10 bases, with 17 bases left in between. The CDR3 contains 13 residues. CDR1 is SGHVS, CDR2 FQNEAQ, per germline. The CDR3 region is CASSTKRGRVQYF. CDR3 sequence (DNA): TGTGCCAGCAGCACCAAACGGGGGCGGGTCCAGTACTTC. Full variable domain (missing parts from reference TRBV7-8 and TRBJ2-5): GAGVSQSPRYKVAKRGQDVALRCDPISGHVSLFWYQQALGQGPEFLTYFQNEAQLDKSGLPSDRFFAERPEGSVSTLKIQRTQQEDSAVYLCASSTKRGRVQYFGPGTRLLVL.

The V call is TRBV7-2, the J call TRBJ2-1, with a tentative D call TRBD2 (5 bases). The CDR3 runs 15 residues. Trimming shortened V by 5 bases and J by 4 bases, and 15 bases separated the two germline ends. In germline, CDR1 is SGHTA, CDR2 FQGNSA. The CDR3 DNA sequence: TGTGCCAGCAGCCTGAGGAGCGGACCTTACAATGAGCAGTTCTTC. This encodes CASSLRSGPYNEQFF.

This clonotype was recorded at least ten times. This rearrangement joins TRBV7-9 to TRBJ1-3, with D possibly TRBD1 on 5 matching bases. From germline, CDR1 is SEHNR and CDR2 FQNEAQ (reference sequence). The CDR3 length is 15 residues. The V and J ends lost 5 bases and 0 bases respectively, with 11 bases between them. Written as DNA, the CDR3 is TGTGCCAGCAGCCTGGGACGCCGCTCTGGAAACACCATATATTTT. This encodes CASSLGRRSGNTIYF.

Many counts were recorded for this clonotype. The chain carries TRBV20-1 and TRBJ2-3; D is perhaps TRBD2 (6 bases). This CDR3 is built from 14 residues. CDR1 is DFQATT, CDR2 SNEGSKA, per germline (reference sequence). V lost 3 bases, J lost 1 base, and 11 bases lay in between. CDR3 residues: CSARAGSGTDTQYF. Written as DNA, the CDR3 is TGCAGTGCTAGGGCGGGGTCTGGCACAGATACGCAGTATTTT.